The 32 T cell receptor beta chains given below trace back to one sample, sequenced in a study of blood T cell repertoires in COVID-19. The repertoire was sequenced with immunoSEQ multiplex PCR; TCRdb's copy has only in-frame clones and lacks some. The data contain more than 300,000 clones, about 89% of them seen just once; the ten biggest clones take up around 9.3%. The sample consisted of peripheral blood. All receptors come from a woman in her 30s with COVID-19, enrolled during active disease.

The chain has TRBV28 and TRBJ2-7, with 8 bases identical to TRBD2. This CDR3 has 14 residues. Looked up from germline, CDR1 is MDHEN and CDR2 is SYDVKM. The junction had 2 bases not matched to a gene; V was cut back by 2 bases and J by 2 bases. The CDR3 nucleotides are TGTGCCAGCAGTTTAGACGGGAGGGCCTACGAGCAGTACTTC. This encodes CASSLDGRAYEQYF.

The chain combines TRBV30 with TRBJ2-6; D gene uncertain. The CDR3 covers 15 residues. V shed 4 bases and J shed 0 bases, with 10 bases lying between them. Per germline, CDR1 GTSNPN and CDR2 SVGIG (reference sequence). CDR3 in amino acids: CAWTLSSSGANVLTF. Written as DNA, the CDR3 is TGTGCCTGGACACTATCCTCCTCTGGGGCCAACGTCCTGACTTTC.

This chain uses TRBV7-9 with TRBJ1-5; tentatively, D is TRBD1 (5 bases). Looked up from germline, CDR1 is SEHNR and CDR2 is FQNEAQ (reference sequence). CDR3 size: 13 residues. Deletions cut 7 bases from V and 2 bases from J, with 9 bases between. The CDR3 bases are TGTGCCAGCACCTCGACAGGCAATCAGCCCCAGCATTTT. It codes for CASTSTGNQPQHF.

CDR3 amino acids: CASSQVPHDRVSANEKLFF. The CDR3 nucleotides are TGCGCCAGCAGCCAAGTTCCCCACGACAGGGTATCGGCTAATGAAAAACTGTTTTTT. This sequence joins TRBV4-1 and TRBJ1-4; 7 nucleotides align to TRBD1. Germline V gives CDR1 MGHRA, CDR2 YSYEKL. This CDR3 spans 19 amino acids. V lost 1 base, J lost 3 bases, and 14 bases stayed unmatched.

This clone occurred once. The rearrangement joins TRBV4-2 to TRBJ2-7; 7 bases are a match to TRBD2. J lost 4 bases, V lost 0 bases, and 6 bases had no gene match. The CDR3 runs to 15 residues. CDR1 and CDR2 from the germline V gene are LGHNA and YNFKEQ. In nucleotides, the CDR3 is TGTGCCAGCAGCCAAGAAGGCGCGGGAGCGTACGAGCAGTACTTC. Protein: CASSQEGAGAYEQYF.

The chain links TRBV29-1 to TRBJ2-5; D perhaps matches TRBD2 (5 bases). The ends were cut back, 4 bases at V and 5 bases at J, with 8 bases in the middle. Germline V gene data show CDR1 as SQVTM and CDR2 as ANQGSEA. CDR3 length equals 11 residues. DNA of the CDR3: TGCAGCGTTGGAGGGTTGGAGACCCAGTACTTC. Its translation is CSVGGLETQYF.

The rearrangement uses TRBV6-5 and TRBJ2-7; no clear D gene. The CDR3 consists of 15 residues. Germline CDR1 MNHEY, CDR2 SVGAGI. V was trimmed by 0 bases and J by 2 bases, leaving 11 bases between them. The CDR3 DNA reads as TGTGCCAGCAGTTACTCTATAGCCTCTACCTACGAGCAGTACTTC. Translation: CASSYSIASTYEQYF.

This sequence joins TRBV28 and TRBJ1-5; 7 nucleotides match TRBD1. Germline loops: CDR1 MDHEN, CDR2 SYDVKM. The CDR3 has 15 amino acids. V trimming: 6 bases; J trimming: 8 bases; junction bases outside the gene matches: 13. CDR3 nucleotide sequence: TGTGCCAGCAGACCTGGACAGGCCCTTGGGGAGCCCCAGCATTTT. It specifies CASRPGQALGEPQHF.

This chain joins TRBV6-1 and TRBJ1-1, with 9 bases fitting TRBD1. Germline loops: CDR1 MNHNS, CDR2 SASEGT. The CDR3 runs 16 residues. V lost 4 bases and J lost 4; bases outside the gene matches: 10. CDR3 nucleotides: TGTGCCAGCAGTGTAAAACAGGGGGCATGGAGCACTGAAGCTTTCTTT. Translated: CASSVKQGAWSTEAFF.

This chain uses TRBV5-1 with TRBJ2-7, with 9 bases that match TRBD1. The junction had 13 bases not matched to a gene; V was cut back by 4 bases and J by 5 bases. CDR1 is SGHRS and CDR2 is YFSETQ in the germline V gene. The CDR3 sequence is 16 residues long. CDR3 loop: CASSAGTGRLGHEQYF. As DNA, the CDR3 is TGCGCCAGCAGCGCCGGGACAGGGCGTCTCGGCCACGAGCAGTACTTC.

This clone was seen just once. The rearrangement joins TRBV6-6 to TRBJ1-6; D gene uncertain. CDR3 length: 12 amino acids. Germline CDR1 reads MNHNY; CDR2 reads SVGAGI (reference sequence). Trimming pared 8 bases from V and 7 bases from J, leaving 9 bases between. CDR3 sequence: CASGRLNSPLHF. CDR3 nucleotide sequence: TGTGCCAGCGGGAGATTAAATTCACCCCTCCACTTT.

The chain links TRBV5-5 to TRBJ1-3, with D uncertain. Germline CDR1 SGHKS, CDR2 YYEKEE (reference sequence). The germline V and J ends were trimmed by 4 bases and 0 bases, with 8 bases remaining between them. The CDR3 length is 14 residues. As DNA, the CDR3 is TGTGCCAGCAGCCTGGGAGGCTCTGGAAACACCATATATTTT. Its protein is CASSLGGSGNTIYF.

The CDR3: CASSYPTGVDTGELFF. CDR3 coding DNA: TGTGCCAGCAGTTACCCAACAGGAGTTGACACCGGGGAGCTGTTTTTT. The chain joins TRBV7-9 to TRBJ2-2; D possibly corresponds to TRBD1 (5 bases). Trimming left V 6 bases short and J 3 bases short, with 17 bases between. This CDR3 has 16 residues. Germline lookup yields CDR1 SEHNR and CDR2 FQNEAQ (reference sequence).

The chain is built from TRBV19 and TRBJ1-2, with D tentatively TRBD1 (6 bases). Germline V gene lookup returns CDR1 LNHDA and CDR2 SQIVND (reference sequence). Between the trimmed V and J ends, which lost 7 bases and 4 bases, there was a span of 13 bases. The CDR3 sequence is 13 residues long. DNA of the CDR3: TGTGCCAGTATCCGCCAGGGGTCCTATGGCTACACCTTC. Encoded protein: CASIRQGSYGYTF.

This chain joins TRBV19 and TRBJ2-7, with D tentatively TRBD1 (5 bases). The CDR3 runs 16 residues. The germline gives CDR1 LNHDA, CDR2 SQIVND (reference sequence). V gave up 1 base and J gave up 5 bases, with 18 bases separating them. CDR3 region: CASSIGPPGNGNEQYF. The DNA of the CDR3 is TGTGCCAGTAGTATAGGCCCCCCAGGGAATGGAAACGAGCAGTACTTC.

The rearrangement joins TRBV10-3 to TRBJ2-7, with 7 bases identical to TRBD1. The CDR3 spans 15 residues. Germline V gene lookup returns CDR1 ENHRY and CDR2 SYGVKD. Trimming took 5 bases from V and 2 from J; bases not matched to a gene: 9. Written as DNA, the CDR3 is TGTGCCATCAGTCCCCGAGGGACAGAGCCCTACGAGCAGTACTTC. Its protein product is CAISPRGTEPYEQYF.

The rearrangement links TRBV30 to TRBJ2-1, with 8 bases aligning to TRBD2. The J segment lost 6 bases and the V segment lost 4 bases, leaving 11 bases of the junction unmatched. Per germline, CDR1 GTSNPN and CDR2 SVGIG (reference sequence). This CDR3 region has 15 residues. The CDR3 is CAWKTGIAGINEQFF. The CDR3 region has the DNA TGTGCCTGGAAAACCGGAATAGCGGGGATCAATGAGCAGTTCTTC.

The V call is TRBV5-1, the J call TRBJ1-3, with 9 bases fitting TRBD1. V shed 3 bases and J 1 base; nucleotides not matched to a gene: 5. Germline V gives CDR1 SGHRS, CDR2 YFSETQ. The CDR3 has 16 residues. Here the CDR3 reads CASSWSGTGSGNTIYF. The CDR3 DNA is TGCGCCAGCAGCTGGTCCGGGACAGGGTCTGGAAACACCATATATTTT.

This chain connects TRBV30 to TRBJ1-1; weak D call: TRBD1 (6 bases). V shed 2 bases and J shed 3 bases, with 10 bases lying between them. This CDR3 region has 13 residues. Germline V lookup: CDR1 GTSNPN, CDR2 SVGIG (reference sequence). CDR3 sequence: CAWSTGTDTEAFF. DNA of the CDR3: TGTGCCTGGAGTACAGGGACGGACACTGAAGCTTTCTTT.

This clone was detected only a few times. The genes are TRBV5-4 and TRBJ2-7, with TRBD2 matching over 10 bases. The CDR3 length is 15 residues. V gave up 3 bases and J gave up 5 bases; unmatched junction bases: 8. CDR1 and CDR2 from the germline V gene are SGHNT and YYREEE (reference sequence). CDR3 residues: CASSYSGRRFNEQYF. The CDR3 region has the DNA TGTGCCAGCAGCTATAGCGGGAGGCGATTCAACGAGCAGTACTTC.

The table lists this clone with a few counts. V and J are TRBV7-2 and TRBJ1-3; no firm D call. CDR1 is SGHTA, CDR2 FQGNSA, per germline. The V end lost 2 bases, the J end lost 0 bases, and 8 bases lay between the germline ends. This CDR3 is built from 15 residues. For the CDR3, the DNA is TGTGCCAGCAGCTTATCCCCTAGCTCTGGAAACACCATATATTTT. Its translation is CASSLSPSSGNTIYF.

The chain carries TRBV30 and TRBJ2-7, with D tentatively TRBD1 (5 bases). From germline, CDR1 is GTSNPN and CDR2 SVGIG (reference sequence). The V gene lost 0 bases and the J gene lost 5 bases, with 23 bases spanning the gap. The CDR3 spans 17 residues. CDR3 in amino acids: CAWSVAQSGLGRHEQYF. The CDR3 region has the DNA TGTGCCTGGAGTGTAGCTCAGTCAGGGCTAGGGCGCCACGAGCAGTACTTC.

The genes are TRBV21-1 and TRBJ1-4; the D call in the table, TRBD1, was not verified against the DNA. TRBV21-1 is a pseudogene segment. The CDR3 sequence is 17 residues long. CDR3 in DNA: TGTGCCAGCAGCAAAGGGAATGGGGCGGAAGCTAATGAAAAACTGTTTTTT. It specifies CASSKGNGAEANEKLFF.

The J gene is TRBJ2-1, the V gene TRBV7-8; D is possibly TRBD1 (6 bases). CDR3 length equals 15 residues. CDR1 and CDR2 from the germline V gene are SGHVS and FQNEAQ. Trimming cost V 5 bases and J 4 bases, with 15 bases left between them. The CDR3 region is CASSPFQDSYNEQFF. In nucleotides, the CDR3 is TGTGCCAGCAGCCCCTTCCAGGACAGTTACAATGAGCAGTTCTTC.

The chain combines TRBV28 with TRBJ2-3; D gene unclear. V was pared by 2 bases and J by 3 bases, with 9 bases between. The CDR3 consists of 14 residues. Germline CDR1 MDHEN, CDR2 SYDVKM. CDR3 protein: CASSLTAQTDTQYF. The DNA for the CDR3 is TGTGCCAGCAGTTTAACAGCCCAGACAGATACGCAGTATTTT.

The chain uses TRBV4-1 and TRBJ2-2, with TRBD2 matching over 9 bases. This CDR3 contains 17 residues. Germline CDR1 MGHRA, CDR2 YSYEKL. V was pared by 4 bases and J by 5 bases, with 11 bases of the junction left unmatched. DNA of the CDR3: TGCGCCAGCAGCCGTTTTAGCGGGAGCGGGGGAACCGGGGAGCTGTTTTTT. It yields the protein CASSRFSGSGGTGELFF.

The rearrangement joins TRBV4-1 to TRBJ2-5; D may be TRBD1 (5 bases). The CDR3 spans 14 residues. V was cut by 1 base and J by 14 bases, with 20 bases left in between. Per germline, CDR1 MGHRA and CDR2 YSYEKL. The CDR3 coding sequence is TGCGCCAGCAGCCAAGCGGGCAGGGCGCAGGACGCCTACTTC. Translating gives CASSQAGRAQDAYF.

The chain joins TRBV5-1 to TRBJ2-5; the D gene is possibly TRBD2 (6 bases). Looked up from germline, CDR1 is SGHRS and CDR2 is YFSETQ. This CDR3 spans 15 amino acids. Trimming pared 3 bases from V and 2 bases from J, leaving 14 bases between. The CDR3 is CASSSTQAGQETQYF. The CDR3 DNA follows: TGCGCCAGCAGCTCGACTCAGGCGGGGCAAGAGACCCAGTACTTC.

This clone was observed a few times. The V and J genes are TRBV6-5 and TRBJ1-5; D might be TRBD1 (5 bases). The V end lost 6 bases, the J end lost 8 bases, and 17 bases lay between the germline ends. Germline assignment: CDR1 MNHEY and CDR2 SVGAGI. The CDR3 runs 14 residues. This CDR3 reads CASRPRQLREPQHF. CDR3 nucleotides: TGTGCCAGCAGGCCCCGACAGCTTCGAGAGCCCCAGCATTTT.

The genes are TRBV11-3 and TRBJ1-1, with D maybe TRBD1 (6 bases). Trimming left V 1 base short and J 7 bases short, with 13 bases between. Germline V gives CDR1 SGHNT, CDR2 YENEEA. CDR3 length equals 14 residues. The chain's CDR3 is CASSLVRRQDEAFF. The CDR3 DNA is TGTGCCAGCAGCTTAGTACGGAGACAGGATGAAGCTTTCTTT.

J is TRBJ2-5 and V is TRBV20-1; 10 nucleotides agree with TRBD2. Germline CDR1 reads DFQATT; CDR2 reads SNEGSKA (reference sequence). Trimming took 3 bases from V and 5 from J; bases not matched to a gene: 9. The CDR3 sequence is 15 residues long. The CDR3 DNA reads as TGCAGTGCTAGTCCTCTAGCGGGAGTTTGGGAGACCCAGTACTTC. Protein product: CSASPLAGVWETQYF.

The chain carries TRBV3-1 (or the pseudogene TRBV3-2) and TRBJ2-5; no firm D call. This CDR3 is 13 amino acids long. Per the germline V gene, CDR1 is LGHDT and CDR2 is YNNKEL (reference sequence). V was shortened by 1 base and J by 4 bases, with 7 bases between the two germline ends. CDR3 bases: TGTGCCAGCAGCCAAGTCTCGTTAGAGACCCAGTACTTC. Its protein is CASSQVSLETQYF.